This T cell receptor (beta chain) emerged from a study of cytomegalovirus exposure and HLA in healthy donors. With 60 Vbeta and 13 Jbeta primers, the PCR was carried out. Sequenced by immunoSEQ multiplex PCR; TCRdb stores in-frame clones only, minus some. In the table there are under 150,000 clones, 63% of which are singletons. Study-level points and caveats: Rare sequences made up most TCRs, while some public TCRs were found in many donors.

V lost 1 base and J lost 6, with 15 bases in between. There are 16 residues in the CDR3. Germline assignment: CDR1 SGHTA and CDR2 FQGTGA. This clone was seen only a few times. Its antigen is unidentified. The sequencing sample was made of PBMCs. The clonotype comes from a middle-aged man in good health and CMV-seropositive. The chain is built from TRBV7-3 and TRBJ2-2; D is perhaps TRBD1 (5 bases). CDR3 in amino acids: CASSLRWQGWPGELFF. The CDR3 bases are TGTGCCAGCAGCTTAAGGTGGCAGGGATGGCCCGGGGAGCTGTTTTTT.